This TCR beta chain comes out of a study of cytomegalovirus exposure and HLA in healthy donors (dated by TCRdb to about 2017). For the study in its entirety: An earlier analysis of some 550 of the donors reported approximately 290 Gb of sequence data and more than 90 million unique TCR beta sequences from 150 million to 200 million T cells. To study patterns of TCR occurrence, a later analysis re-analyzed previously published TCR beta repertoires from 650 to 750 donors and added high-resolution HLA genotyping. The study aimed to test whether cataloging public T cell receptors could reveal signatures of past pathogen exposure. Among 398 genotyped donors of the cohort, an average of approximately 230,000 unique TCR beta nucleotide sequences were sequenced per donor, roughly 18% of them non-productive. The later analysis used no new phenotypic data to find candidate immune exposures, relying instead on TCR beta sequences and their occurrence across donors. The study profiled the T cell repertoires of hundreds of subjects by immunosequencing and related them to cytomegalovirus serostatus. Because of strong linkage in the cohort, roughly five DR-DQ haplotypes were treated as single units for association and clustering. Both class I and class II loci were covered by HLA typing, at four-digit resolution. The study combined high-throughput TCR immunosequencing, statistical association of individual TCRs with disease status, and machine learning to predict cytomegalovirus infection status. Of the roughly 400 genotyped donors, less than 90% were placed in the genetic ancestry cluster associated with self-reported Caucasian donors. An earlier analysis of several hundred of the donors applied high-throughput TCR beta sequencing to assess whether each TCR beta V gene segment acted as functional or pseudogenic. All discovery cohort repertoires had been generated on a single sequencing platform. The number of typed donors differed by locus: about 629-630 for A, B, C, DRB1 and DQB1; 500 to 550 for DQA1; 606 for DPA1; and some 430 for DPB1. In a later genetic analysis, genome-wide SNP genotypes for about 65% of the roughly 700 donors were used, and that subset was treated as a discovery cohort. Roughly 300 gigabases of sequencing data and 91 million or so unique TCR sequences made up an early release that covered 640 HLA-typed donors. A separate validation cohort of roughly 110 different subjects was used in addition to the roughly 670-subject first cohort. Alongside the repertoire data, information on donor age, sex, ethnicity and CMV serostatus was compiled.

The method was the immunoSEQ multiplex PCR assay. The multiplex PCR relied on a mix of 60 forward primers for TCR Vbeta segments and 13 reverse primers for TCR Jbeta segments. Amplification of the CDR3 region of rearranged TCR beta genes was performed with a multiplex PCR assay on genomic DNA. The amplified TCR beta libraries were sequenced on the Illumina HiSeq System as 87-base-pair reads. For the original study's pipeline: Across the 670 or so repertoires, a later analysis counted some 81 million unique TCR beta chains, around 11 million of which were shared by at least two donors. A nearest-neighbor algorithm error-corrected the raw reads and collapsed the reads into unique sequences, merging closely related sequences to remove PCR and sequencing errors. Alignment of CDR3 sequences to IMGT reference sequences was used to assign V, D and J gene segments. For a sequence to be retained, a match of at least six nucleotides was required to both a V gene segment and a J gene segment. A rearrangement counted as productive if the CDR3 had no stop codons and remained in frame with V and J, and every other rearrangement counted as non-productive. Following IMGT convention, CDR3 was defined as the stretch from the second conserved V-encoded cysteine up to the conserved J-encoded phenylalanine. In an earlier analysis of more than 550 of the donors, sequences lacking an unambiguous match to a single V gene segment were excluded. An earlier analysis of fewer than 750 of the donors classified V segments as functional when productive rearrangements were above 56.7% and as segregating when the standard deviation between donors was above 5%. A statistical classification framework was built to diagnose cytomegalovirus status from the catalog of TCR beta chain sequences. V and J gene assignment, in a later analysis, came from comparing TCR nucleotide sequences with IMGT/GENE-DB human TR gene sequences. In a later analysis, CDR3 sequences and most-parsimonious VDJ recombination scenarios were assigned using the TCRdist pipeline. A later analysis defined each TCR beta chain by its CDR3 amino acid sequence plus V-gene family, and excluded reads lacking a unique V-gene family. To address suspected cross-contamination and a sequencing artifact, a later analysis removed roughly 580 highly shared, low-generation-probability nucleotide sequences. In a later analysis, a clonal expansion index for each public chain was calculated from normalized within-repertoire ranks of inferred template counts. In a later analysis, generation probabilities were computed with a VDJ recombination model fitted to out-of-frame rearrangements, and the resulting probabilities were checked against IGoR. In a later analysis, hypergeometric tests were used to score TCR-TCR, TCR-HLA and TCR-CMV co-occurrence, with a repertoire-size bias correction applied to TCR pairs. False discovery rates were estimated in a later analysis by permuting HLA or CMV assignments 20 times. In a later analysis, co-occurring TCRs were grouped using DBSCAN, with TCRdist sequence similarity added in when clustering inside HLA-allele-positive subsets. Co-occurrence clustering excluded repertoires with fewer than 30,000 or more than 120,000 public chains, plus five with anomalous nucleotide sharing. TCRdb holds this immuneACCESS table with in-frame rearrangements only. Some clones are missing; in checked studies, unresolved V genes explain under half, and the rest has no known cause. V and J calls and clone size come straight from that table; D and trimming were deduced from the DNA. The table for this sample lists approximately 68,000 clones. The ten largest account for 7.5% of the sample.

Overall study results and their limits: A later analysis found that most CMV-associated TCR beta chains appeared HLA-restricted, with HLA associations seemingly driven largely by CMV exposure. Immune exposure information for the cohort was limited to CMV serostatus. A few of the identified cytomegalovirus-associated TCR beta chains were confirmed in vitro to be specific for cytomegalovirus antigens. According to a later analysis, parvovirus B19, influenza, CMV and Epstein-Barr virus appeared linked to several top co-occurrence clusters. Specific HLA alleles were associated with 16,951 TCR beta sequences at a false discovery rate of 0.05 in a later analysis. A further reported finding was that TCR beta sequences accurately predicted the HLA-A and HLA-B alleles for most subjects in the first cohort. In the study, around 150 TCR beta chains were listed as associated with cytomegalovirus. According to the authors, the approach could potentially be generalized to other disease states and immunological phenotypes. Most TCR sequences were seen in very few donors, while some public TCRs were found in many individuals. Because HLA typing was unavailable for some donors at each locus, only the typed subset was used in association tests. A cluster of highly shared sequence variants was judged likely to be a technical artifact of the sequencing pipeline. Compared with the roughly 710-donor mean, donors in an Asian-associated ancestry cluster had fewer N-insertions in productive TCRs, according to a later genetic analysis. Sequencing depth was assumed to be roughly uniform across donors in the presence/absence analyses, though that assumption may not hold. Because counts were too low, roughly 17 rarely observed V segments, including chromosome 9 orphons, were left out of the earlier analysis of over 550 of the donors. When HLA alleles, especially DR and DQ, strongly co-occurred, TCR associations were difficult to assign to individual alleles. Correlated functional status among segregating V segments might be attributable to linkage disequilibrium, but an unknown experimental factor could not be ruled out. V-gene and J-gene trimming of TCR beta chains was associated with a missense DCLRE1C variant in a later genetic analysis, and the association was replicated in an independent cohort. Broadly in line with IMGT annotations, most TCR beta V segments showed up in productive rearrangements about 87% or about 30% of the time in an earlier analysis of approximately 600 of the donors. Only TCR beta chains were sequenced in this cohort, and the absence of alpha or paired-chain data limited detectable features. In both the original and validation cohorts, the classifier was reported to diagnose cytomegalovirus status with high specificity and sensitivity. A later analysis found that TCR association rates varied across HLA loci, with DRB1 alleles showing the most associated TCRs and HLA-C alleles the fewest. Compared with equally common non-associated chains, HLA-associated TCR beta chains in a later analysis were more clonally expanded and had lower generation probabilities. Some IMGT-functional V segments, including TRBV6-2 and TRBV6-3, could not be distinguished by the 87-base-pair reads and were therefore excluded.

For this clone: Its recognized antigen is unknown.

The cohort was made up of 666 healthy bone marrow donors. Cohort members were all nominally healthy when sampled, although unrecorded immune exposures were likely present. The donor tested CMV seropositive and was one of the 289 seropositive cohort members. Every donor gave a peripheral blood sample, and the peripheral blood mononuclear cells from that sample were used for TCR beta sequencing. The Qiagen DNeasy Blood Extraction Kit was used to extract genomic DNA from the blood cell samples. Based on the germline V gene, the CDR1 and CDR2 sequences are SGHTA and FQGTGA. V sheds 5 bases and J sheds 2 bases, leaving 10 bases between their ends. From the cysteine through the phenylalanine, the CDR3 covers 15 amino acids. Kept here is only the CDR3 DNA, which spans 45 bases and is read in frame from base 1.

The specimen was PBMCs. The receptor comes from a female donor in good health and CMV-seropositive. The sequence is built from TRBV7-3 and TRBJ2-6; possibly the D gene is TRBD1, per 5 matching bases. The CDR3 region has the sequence CASSHQDTGANVLTF. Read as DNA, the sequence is TGTGCCAGCAGCCACCAGGACACTGGGGCCAACGTCCTGACTTTC. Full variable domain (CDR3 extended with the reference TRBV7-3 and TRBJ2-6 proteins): GAGVSQTPSNKVTEKGKYVELRCDPISGHTALYWYRQSLGQGPEFLIYFQGTGAADDSGLPNDRFFAVRPEGSVSTLKIQRTERGDSAVYLCASSHQDTGANVLTFGAGSRLTVL.